Listed here is a single TCR beta chain. Its antigen is not identified. This specimen comes from a study of post-analysis software for immune sequencing data. On the study more broadly: Several disease courses (relapsing-remitting, secondary progressive and progressive-relapsing) of multiple sclerosis were included. Study-wide results and limits: Samples from a shared batch, those prepared together, strongly co-clustered by F measure. Normalized Chao1 diversity was significantly lower in multiple sclerosis patients than in controls. Higher frequency in patients than in controls was seen for roughly five TRBV segments, with TRBV5-6, TRBV5-1 and TRBV20-1 among them.

Prepared libraries of TCR beta cDNA carried unique molecular identifiers. From the PCR reads, TCRdb called clonotypes with MiXCR, one entry per CDR3 protein. Of 600,000 to 700,000 distinct CDR3 sequences listed, about 60% are singletons. The V and J ends lost 2 bases and 5 bases respectively, with 7 bases between them. This CDR3 has 13 amino acids. Looked up from germline, CDR1 is MNHNY and CDR2 is SVGAGI (reference sequence). Sequences were obtained from blood. The source is a girl aged 2-9 years with multiple sclerosis. This chain uses TRBV6-6 with TRBJ2-1, with TRBD2 as a possible D gene (5 bases). CDR3 loop: CASSYLSDNEQFF. CDR3 DNA: TGTGCCAGCAGTTACCTTAGCGACAATGAGCAGTTCTTC.